A single T cell receptor beta chain is shown here with its context. What it binds is not known. These data belong to a study of tumor and adjacent non-tumor tissue in lung cancer. Study in general: Approximately 4 million productive TCRbeta reads were obtained per sample on average.

Three rounds of nested PCR, following a modified ARM-PCR protocol, produced the TCRbeta library. In TCRdb, the multiplex PCR reads were re-called with MiXCR into one record per CDR3 protein. The top ten hold roughly 18% of the sample, which has tens of thousands of distinct CDR3 sequences, about 72% seen once. Study findings and constraints: Normal lung showed higher cumulative top 100 clone frequency than tumor.

No cell sorting was done before RNA was extracted from the tissue. Chemotherapy-naive patients with new lung cancer underwent thoracic surgery in China, August–November 2014. The ends were cut back, 5 bases at V and 0 bases at J, with 18 bases in the middle. The CDR3 contains 17 residues. This TCR was sampled from a man in his sixties with non-small cell lung cancer. V is TRBV12-3 or TRBV12-4 and J is TRBJ2-3; tentative D call: TRBD2 (6 bases). Sequenced: lung tumor tissue. The DNA for the CDR3 is TGTGCCAGCAGTCTACGACTAGTGGGGGGTAGCACAGATACGCAGTATTTT. Translating it yields CASSLRLVGGSTDTQYF.